This T cell receptor beta chain comes out of a study of blood T cell repertoires in COVID-19. Whole-study context: T cells, B-cell-depleted T cells, or PBMCs supplied cDNA or gDNA.

Authors' processing steps: Reference gene primers were amplified, and this amplification served to estimate nucleated cell counts. The repertoire was sequenced with immunoSEQ multiplex PCR; TCRdb's copy has only in-frame clones and lacks some. That table gives V, J and clone size, and the DNA gave D and trimming. The table has hundreds of thousands of clones, 86% seen once. With 8 bases clipped from V and 4 bases from J, the junction kept 3 bases outside the gene matches. Germline V gene lookup returns CDR1 MDHEN and CDR2 SYDVKM. The CDR3 contains 12 residues. It was during active infection that Seattle patients were enrolled and then longitudinally followed.

This clonotype was sampled from an elderly woman with COVID-19, enrolled during active disease. This chain connects TRBV28 to TRBJ1-2; 8 nucleotides agree with TRBD1. The sample consisted of peripheral blood. DNA of the CDR3: TGTGCCAGCTACGACAGGGGCTATGGCTACACCTTC. Its translation is CASYDRGYGYTF.